This TCR beta chain is from a study of T-cell reconstitution after alpha-beta-depleted transplantation in children. Using unique molecular identifiers, the investigators prepared the TCRbeta library. TCRdb reprocessed the PCR reads via MiXCR and lists one record per CDR3 protein. The table records about 230,000 distinct CDR3 sequences, over 9.5% of them present only once. Ten or more counts support this clonotype. The CDR3 totals 15 residues. Germline lookup yields CDR1 SGDLS and CDR2 YYNGEE. Germline trimming cut 0 bases from V and 5 bases from J; bases unmatched to any gene: 7. The chain carries TRBV9 and TRBJ1-2; 7 bases are shared with TRBD1. Here the sequenced sample was PBMCs from the stem cell graft donor, taken from the stem cell graft. The receptor was isolated from a human donor who donated a stem cell graft to a child with SCID. The CDR3 bases are TGTGCCAGCAGCGTAGGGGATTGGACAGGATATGGCTACACCTTC. Residues: CASSVGDWTGYGYTF. Full variable domain (missing parts from reference TRBV9 and TRBJ1-2): DSGVTQTPKHLITATGQRVTLRCSPRSGDLSVYWYQQSLDQGLQFLIQYYNGEERAKGNILERFSAQQFPDLHSELNLSSLELGDSALYFCASSVGDWTGYGYTFGSGTRLTVV.